This TCR beta chain was captured in a study of T cell changes during pregnancy in multiple sclerosis. This CDR3 contains 12 residues. Germline CDR1 reads MGHDK; CDR2 reads SYGVNS. V was trimmed by 9 bases and J by 5 bases, leaving 11 bases between them. Libraries were prepared by immunoSEQ multiplex PCR; TCRdb keeps only in-frame clonotypes and omits some of them. Among around 70,000 clones listed, 80% to 95% were seen once. This clone showed up just once. This clonotype was obtained from a female donor with multiple sclerosis, enrolled in a pregnancy study. The chain couples TRBV25-1 to TRBJ2-1; D gene ambiguous. The material was peripheral blood, obtained in the second trimester of pregnancy. The CDR3 is CASTFSDNEQFF. The CDR3 nucleotides read TGTGCCAGTACGTTCAGCGACAATGAGCAGTTCTTC.